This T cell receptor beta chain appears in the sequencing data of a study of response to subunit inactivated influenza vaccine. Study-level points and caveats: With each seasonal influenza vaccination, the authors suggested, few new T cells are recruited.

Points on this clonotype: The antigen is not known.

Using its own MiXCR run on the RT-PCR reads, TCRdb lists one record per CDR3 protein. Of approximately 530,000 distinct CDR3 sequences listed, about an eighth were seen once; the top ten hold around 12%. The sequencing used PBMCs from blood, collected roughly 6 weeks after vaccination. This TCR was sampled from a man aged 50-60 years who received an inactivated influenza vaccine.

CDR3 nucleotides: TGTGCCAGCAGCTCACTCAGGATACTAGCGGGTCAAAGGGCAGGGTACAATGAGCAGTTCTTC. This gives the protein CASSSLRILAGQRAGYNEQFF. The chain is built from TRBV11-3 and TRBJ2-1; 9 bases are a match to TRBD2. The CDR3 covers 21 residues. V lost 4 bases and J lost 4; bases outside the gene matches: 23. Germline assignment: CDR1 SGHNT and CDR2 YENEEA.